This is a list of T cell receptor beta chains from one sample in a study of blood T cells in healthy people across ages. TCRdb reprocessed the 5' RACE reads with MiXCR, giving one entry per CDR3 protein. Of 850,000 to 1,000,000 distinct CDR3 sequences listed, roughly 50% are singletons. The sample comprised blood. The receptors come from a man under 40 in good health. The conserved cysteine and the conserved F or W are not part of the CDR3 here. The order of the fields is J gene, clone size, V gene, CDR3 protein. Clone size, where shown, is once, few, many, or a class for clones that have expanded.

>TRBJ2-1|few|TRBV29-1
SGQIGLQGTYNEQF
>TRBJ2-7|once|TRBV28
ASTLEGSSYEQY
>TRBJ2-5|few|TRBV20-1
SAREPRGETQY
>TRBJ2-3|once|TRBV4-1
ASSQRTSGSTGTQY
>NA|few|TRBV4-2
ASSQVRTSGTYEQY
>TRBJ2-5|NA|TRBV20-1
SARGREVVQY
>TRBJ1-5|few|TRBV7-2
ASSLNAENQPQH
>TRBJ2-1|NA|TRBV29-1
SVGAGLYNEQF
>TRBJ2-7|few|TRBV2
ATKRGGSLDEQY
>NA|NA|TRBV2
AFVGQGKSETQY
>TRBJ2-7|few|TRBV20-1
SARDQDRGIYEQY
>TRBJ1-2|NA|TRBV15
ATSRSNPRRSWDYGYT
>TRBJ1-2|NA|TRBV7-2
ASSPGQGLAYGYT
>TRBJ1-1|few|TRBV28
ASSSAGQANTEAF
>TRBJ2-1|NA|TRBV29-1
SVLPGTDYNEQF
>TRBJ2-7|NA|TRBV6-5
ASSSVAGPREQY
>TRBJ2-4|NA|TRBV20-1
SAPLPLAKNIQY
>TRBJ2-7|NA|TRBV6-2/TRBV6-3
ASSLSGTLYYEQY
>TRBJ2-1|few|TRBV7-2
ASSLDSHNEQF
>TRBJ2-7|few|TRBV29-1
SVDRSSGGYEQY
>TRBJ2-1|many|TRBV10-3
AISGAKGILRNEQF
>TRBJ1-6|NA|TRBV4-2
ASSPTVGGYNSPLH
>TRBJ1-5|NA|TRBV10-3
AISASGAGVDQPQH